This TCR beta chain was recorded in a study of cytomegalovirus exposure and HLA in healthy donors. Study-level results: In a later analysis, TCR association rates varied by HLA locus: DRB1 most, HLA-C fewest.

Points on this clone: Its antigen remains unidentified.

Trimming stripped 3 bases from V and 2 bases from J, with 14 bases between. CDR3 length equals 16 residues. Germline V gene sequence: CDR1 MNHNS, CDR2 SASEGT. This PCR relied on a set of 60 Vbeta primers and 13 Jbeta primers. Libraries were prepared by immunoSEQ multiplex PCR; TCRdb keeps only in-frame clonotypes and omits some of them. The table records around 100,000 clones, around 81% of them present only once. The specimen sequenced was PBMCs. The sequence was collected from a man aged 35 to 55 in good health and CMV-seropositive. The V and J genes are TRBV6-1 and TRBJ1-5, with D tentatively TRBD1 (5 bases). The CDR3, as DNA: TGTGCCAGCAGTGACCCGACAGCGCGGCGCAATCAGCCCCAGCATTTT. Translated, it gives CASSDPTARRNQPQHF.